Sequencing of this T cell receptor beta chain was carried out in a study of blood T cell repertoires in COVID-19. Assay: immunoSEQ multiplex PCR; the TCRdb copy retains only in-frame clones and omits some. The sample yields about 46,000 clones, 85% to 90% seen once. In Cohort 3, a recovered donor had either two negative PCRs, clearance, or symptom resolution. The V segment lost 9 bases and the J segment 1 base; nucleotides outside the gene matches: 2. The CDR3 is made up of 13 amino acids. The receptor was derived from a woman in her 50s who had recovered from COVID-19. The chain joins TRBV12-3 or TRBV12-4 to TRBJ1-5; 8 bases align to TRBD1. The specimen sequenced was PBMCs or T cells enriched from blood (not recorded which). The CDR3 DNA follows: TGTGCCAGTAGGACAGGGAGCAATCAGCCCCAGCATTTT. It translates to CASRTGSNQPQHF.